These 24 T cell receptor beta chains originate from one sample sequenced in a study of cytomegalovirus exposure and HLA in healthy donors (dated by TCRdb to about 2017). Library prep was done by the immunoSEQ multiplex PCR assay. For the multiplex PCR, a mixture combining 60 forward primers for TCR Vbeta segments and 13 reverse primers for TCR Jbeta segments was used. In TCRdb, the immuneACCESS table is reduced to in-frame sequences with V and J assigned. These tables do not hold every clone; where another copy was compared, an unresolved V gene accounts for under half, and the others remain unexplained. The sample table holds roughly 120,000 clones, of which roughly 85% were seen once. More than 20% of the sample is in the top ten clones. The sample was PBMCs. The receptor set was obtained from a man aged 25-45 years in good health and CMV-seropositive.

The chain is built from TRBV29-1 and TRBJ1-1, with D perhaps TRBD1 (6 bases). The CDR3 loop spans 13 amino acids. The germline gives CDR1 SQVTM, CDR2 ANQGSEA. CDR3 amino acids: CRASTGPNTEAFF. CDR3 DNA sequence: TGCAGAGCTTCCACAGGGCCGAACACTGAAGCTTTCTTT.

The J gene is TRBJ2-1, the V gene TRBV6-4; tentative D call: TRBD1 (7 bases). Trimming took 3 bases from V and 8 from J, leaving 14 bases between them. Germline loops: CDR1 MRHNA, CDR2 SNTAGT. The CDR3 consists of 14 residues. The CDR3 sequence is CASSESSGGYEQFF. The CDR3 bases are TGTGCCAGCAGTGAAAGTTCAGGGGGGTATGAGCAGTTCTTC.

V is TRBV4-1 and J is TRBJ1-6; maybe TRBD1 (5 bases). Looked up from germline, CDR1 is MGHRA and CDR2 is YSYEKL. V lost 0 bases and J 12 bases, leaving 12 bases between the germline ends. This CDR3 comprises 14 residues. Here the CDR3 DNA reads TGCGCCAGCAGCCAAGACCTTCGGGGGATACCCCTCCACTTT. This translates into CASSQDLRGIPLHF.

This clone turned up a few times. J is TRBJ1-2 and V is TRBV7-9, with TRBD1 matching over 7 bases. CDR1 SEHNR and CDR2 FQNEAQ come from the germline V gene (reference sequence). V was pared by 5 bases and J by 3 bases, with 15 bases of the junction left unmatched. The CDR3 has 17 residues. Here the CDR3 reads CASSTPLGQTRDYGYTF. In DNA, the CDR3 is TGTGCCAGCAGCACGCCTTTGGGACAGACAAGGGACTATGGCTACACCTTC. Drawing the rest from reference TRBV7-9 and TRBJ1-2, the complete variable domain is DTGVSQNPRHKITKRGQNVTFRCDPISEHNRLYWYRQTLGQGPEFLTYFQNEAQLEKSRLLSDRFSAERPKGSFSTLEIQRTEQGDSAMYLCASSTPLGQTRDYGYTFGSGTRLTVV.

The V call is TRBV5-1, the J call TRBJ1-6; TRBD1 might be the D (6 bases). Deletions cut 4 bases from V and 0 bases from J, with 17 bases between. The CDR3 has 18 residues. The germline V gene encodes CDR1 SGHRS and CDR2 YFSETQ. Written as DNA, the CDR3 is TGCGCCAGCAGCATTCGGGACACCCAGAGCTCCTATAATTCACCCCTCCACTTT. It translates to CASSIRDTQSSYNSPLHF.

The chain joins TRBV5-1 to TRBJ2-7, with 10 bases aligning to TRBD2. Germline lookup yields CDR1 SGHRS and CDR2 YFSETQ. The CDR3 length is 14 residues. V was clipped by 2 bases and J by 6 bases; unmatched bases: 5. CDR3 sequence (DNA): TGCGCCAGCAGCTTTTTAGCGGGGGGTTCCGAGCAGTACTTC. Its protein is CASSFLAGGSEQYF. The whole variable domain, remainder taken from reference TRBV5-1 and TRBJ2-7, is KAGVTQTPRYLIKTRGQQVTLSCSPISGHRSVSWYQQTPGQGLQFLFEYFSETQRNKGNFPGRFSGRQFSNSRSEMNVSTLELGDSALYLCASSFLAGGSEQYFGPGTRLTVT.

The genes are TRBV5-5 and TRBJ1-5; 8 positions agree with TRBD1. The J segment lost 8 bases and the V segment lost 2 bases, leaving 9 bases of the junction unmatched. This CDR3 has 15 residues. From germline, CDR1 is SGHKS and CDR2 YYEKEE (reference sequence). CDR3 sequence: CASSFYPTGGEPQHF. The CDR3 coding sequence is TGTGCCAGCAGCTTTTACCCCACAGGGGGAGAGCCCCAGCATTTT.

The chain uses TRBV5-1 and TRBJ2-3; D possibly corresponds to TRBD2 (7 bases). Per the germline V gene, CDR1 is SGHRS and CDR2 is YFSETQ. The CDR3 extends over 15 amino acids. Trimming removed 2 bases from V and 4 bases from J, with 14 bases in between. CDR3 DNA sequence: TGCGCCAGCAGCTTTAGCGGGCCAGGGGCAGATACGCAGTATTTT. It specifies CASSFSGPGADTQYF.

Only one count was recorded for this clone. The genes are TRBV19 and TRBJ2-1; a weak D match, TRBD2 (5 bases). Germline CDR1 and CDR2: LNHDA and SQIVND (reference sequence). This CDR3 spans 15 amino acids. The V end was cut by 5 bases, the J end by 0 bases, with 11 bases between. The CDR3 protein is CASSLGVSSYNEQFF. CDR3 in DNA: TGTGCCAGTAGTCTCGGGGTAAGCTCCTACAATGAGCAGTTCTTC.

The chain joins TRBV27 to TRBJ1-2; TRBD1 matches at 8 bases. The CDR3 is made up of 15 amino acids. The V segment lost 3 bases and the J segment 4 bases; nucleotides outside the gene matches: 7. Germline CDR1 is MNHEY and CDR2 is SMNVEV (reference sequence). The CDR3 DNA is TGTGCCAGCAGTTTTAGTACAGGGGGAGGCTATGGCTACACCTTC. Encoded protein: CASSFSTGGGYGYTF.

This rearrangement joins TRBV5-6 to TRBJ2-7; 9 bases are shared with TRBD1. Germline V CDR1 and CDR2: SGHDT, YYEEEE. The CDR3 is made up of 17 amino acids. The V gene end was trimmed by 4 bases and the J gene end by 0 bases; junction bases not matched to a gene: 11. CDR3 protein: CASSLPGTGRDSYEQYV. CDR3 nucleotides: TGTGCCAGCAGCCTGCCCGGGACAGGGAGAGACTCCTACGAGCAGTACGTC.

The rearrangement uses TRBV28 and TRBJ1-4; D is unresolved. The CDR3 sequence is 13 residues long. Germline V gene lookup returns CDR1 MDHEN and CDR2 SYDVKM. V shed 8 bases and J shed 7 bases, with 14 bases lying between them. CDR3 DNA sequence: TGTGCCAGCGTCCCATATCGGGGTGAAAAACTGTTTTTT. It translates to CASVPYRGEKLFF.

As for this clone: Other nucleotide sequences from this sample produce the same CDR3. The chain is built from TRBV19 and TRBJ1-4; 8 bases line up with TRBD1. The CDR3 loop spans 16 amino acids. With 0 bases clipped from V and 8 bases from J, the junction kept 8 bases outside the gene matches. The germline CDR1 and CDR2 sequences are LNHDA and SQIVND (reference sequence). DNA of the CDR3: TGTGCCAGTAGTATAGACGGACAGGGCGGAGGAGAAAAACTGTTTTTT. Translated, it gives CASSIDGQGGGEKLFF.

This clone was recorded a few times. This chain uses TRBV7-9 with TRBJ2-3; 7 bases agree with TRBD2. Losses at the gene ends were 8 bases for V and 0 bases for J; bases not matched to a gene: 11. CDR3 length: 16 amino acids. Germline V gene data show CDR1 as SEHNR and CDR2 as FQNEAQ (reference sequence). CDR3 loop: CASSPGVGGSTDTQYF. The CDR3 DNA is TGTGCCAGCTCCCCGGGAGTGGGGGGGAGCACAGATACGCAGTATTTT.

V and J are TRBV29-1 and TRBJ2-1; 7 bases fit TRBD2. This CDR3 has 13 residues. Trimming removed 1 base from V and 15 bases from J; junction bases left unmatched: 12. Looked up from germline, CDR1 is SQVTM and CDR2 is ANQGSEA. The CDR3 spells CSVEGGPGGGRFF. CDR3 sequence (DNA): TGCAGCGTTGAAGGAGGGCCCGGCGGGGGACGGTTCTTC.

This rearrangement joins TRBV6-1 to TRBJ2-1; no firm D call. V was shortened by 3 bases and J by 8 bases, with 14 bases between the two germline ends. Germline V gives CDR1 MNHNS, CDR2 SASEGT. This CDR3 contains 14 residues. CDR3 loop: CASSDTKSGDEQFF. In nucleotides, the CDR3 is TGTGCCAGCAGTGACACCAAATCAGGCGATGAGCAGTTCTTC.

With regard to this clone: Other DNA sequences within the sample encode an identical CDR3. The CDR3 loop reads CASSLQGFSNQPQHF. CDR3 nucleotide sequence: TGTGCCAGCAGTTTACAGGGGTTTAGCAATCAGCCCCAGCATTTT. This chain links TRBV5-8 with TRBJ1-5, with 7 bases identical to TRBD1. V lost 5 bases and J lost 0; bases outside the gene matches: 5. Per the germline V gene, CDR1 is SGHTS and CDR2 is YDEGEE. CDR3 length: 15 amino acids.

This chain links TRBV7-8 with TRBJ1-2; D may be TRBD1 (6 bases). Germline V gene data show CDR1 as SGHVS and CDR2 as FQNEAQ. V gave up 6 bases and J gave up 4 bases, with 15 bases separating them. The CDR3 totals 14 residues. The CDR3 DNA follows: TGTGCCAGCAGTCCAAACAGGGAACCCTATGGCTACACCTTC. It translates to CASSPNREPYGYTF.

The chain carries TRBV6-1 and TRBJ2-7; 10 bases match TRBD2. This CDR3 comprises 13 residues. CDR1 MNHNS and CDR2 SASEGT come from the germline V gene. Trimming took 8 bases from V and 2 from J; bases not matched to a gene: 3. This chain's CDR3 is CASGLAAPYEQYF. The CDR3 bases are TGTGCCAGCGGACTAGCGGCTCCCTACGAGCAGTACTTC.

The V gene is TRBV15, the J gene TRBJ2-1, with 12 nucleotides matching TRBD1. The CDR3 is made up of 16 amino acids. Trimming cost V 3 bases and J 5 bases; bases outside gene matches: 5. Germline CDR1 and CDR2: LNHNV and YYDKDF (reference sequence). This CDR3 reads CATSRGTGGVDNEQFF. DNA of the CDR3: TGTGCCACCAGCAGGGGGACAGGGGGCGTCGACAATGAGCAGTTCTTC.

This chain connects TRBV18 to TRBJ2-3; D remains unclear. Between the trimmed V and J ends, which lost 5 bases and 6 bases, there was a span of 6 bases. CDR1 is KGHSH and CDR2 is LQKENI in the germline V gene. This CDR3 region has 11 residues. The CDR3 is CASSRGDTQYF. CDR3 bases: TGTGCCAGCTCAAGAGGCGATACGCAGTATTTT.

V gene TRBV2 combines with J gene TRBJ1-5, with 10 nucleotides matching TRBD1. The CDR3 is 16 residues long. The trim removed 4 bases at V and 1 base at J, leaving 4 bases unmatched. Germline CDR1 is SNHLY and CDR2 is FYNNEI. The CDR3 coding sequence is TGTGCCAGCAGTGGGACAGGGGGGATCAGCAATCAGCCCCAGCATTTT. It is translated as CASSGTGGISNQPQHF.

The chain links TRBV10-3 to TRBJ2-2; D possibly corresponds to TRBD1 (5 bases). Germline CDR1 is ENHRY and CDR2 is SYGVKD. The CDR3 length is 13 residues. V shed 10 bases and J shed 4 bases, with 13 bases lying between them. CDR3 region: CATVQGATGELFF. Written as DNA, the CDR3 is TGTGCCACGGTCCAGGGCGCCACCGGGGAGCTGTTTTTT.

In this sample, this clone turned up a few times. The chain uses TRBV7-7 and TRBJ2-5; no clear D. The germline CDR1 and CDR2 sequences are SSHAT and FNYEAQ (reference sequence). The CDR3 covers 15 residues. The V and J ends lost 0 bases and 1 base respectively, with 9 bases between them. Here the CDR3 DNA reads TGTGCCAGCAGCTTAGCGGCGGCAGCCCAAGAGACCCAGTACTTC. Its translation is CASSLAAAAQETQYF.